Following are 31 T cell receptor beta chains from one sample sequenced in a study of blood T cell repertoires in COVID-19. Generated by immunoSEQ multiplex PCR, the TCRdb table keeps only in-frame clones and is missing some. The profile shows around 130,000 clones, approximately 80% of them singletons. Sequenced input: peripheral blood. The receptor set was obtained from a woman aged 55-75 years with acute or convalescent COVID-19.

V is TRBV24-1 and J is TRBJ2-2, with 7 positions matching TRBD1. Per germline, CDR1 KGHDR and CDR2 SFDVKD. This CDR3 contains 16 residues. V dropped 3 bases and J dropped 0; count of bases not matched to a gene: 3. The CDR3 sequence is CATSDNQGANTGELFF. The CDR3 DNA reads as TGTGCCACCAGTGATAACCAGGGGGCGAACACCGGGGAGCTGTTTTTT.

This clone was seen a few times. The rearrangement links TRBV7-9 to TRBJ2-7, with a tentative D call TRBD1 (5 bases). Trimming cost V 1 base and J 2 bases, with 12 bases left between them. The CDR3 has 15 residues. Germline V gene data show CDR1 as SEHNR and CDR2 as FQNEAQ (reference sequence). As DNA, the CDR3 is TGTGCCAGCAGCTTAGAAGGGGATGGAACCTACGAGCAGTACTTC. Encoded protein: CASSLEGDGTYEQYF.

In DNA form, the CDR3 reads TGTGCTAGTGAAGACCTTCTTGGGGAGCCATCTGGAAACACCATATATTTT. This encodes CASEDLLGEPSGNTIYF. The V call is TRBV12-5, the J call TRBJ1-3; D is undetermined. Trimming pared 7 bases from V and 1 base from J, leaving 20 bases between. The germline V gene encodes CDR1 LGHNT and CDR2 FRNRAP. The CDR3 covers 17 residues.

The gene calls are TRBV6-6 and TRBJ1-5, with D unresolved. The CDR3 spans 14 residues. V was clipped by 0 bases and J by 7 bases, with 10 bases between them. Germline CDR1 reads MNHNY; CDR2 reads SVGAGI (reference sequence). The CDR3 protein is CASSYSGQEQPQHF. In nucleotides, the CDR3 is TGTGCCAGCAGTTACTCTGGTCAGGAACAGCCCCAGCATTTT.

The chain couples TRBV18 to TRBJ2-5; 10 bases align to TRBD1. J was trimmed by 10 bases and V by 2 bases; bases with no gene match: 13. This CDR3 is 16 amino acids long. CDR1 and CDR2 (germline): KGHSH, LQKENI. DNA of the CDR3: TGTGCCAGCTCACCAAAATCAAAGACTGGACAGGGGGTCCAGTACTTC. Its protein is CASSPKSKTGQGVQYF.

The V call is TRBV2, the J call TRBJ1-6; D may be TRBD1 (5 bases). CDR1 and CDR2 from the germline V gene are SNHLY and FYNNEI. The CDR3 consists of 15 residues. Trimming pared 6 bases from V and 5 bases from J, leaving 14 bases between. As DNA, the CDR3 is TGTGCCAGCAGGGAGGGACCGAACGATAATTCACCCCTCCACTTT. Its translation: CASREGPNDNSPLHF. Combining the CDR3 with reference TRBV2 and TRBJ1-6 gives the whole variable domain EPEVTQTPSHQVTQMGQEVILRCVPISNHLYFYWYRQILGQKVEFLVSFYNNEISEKSEIFDDQFSVERPDGSNFTLKIRSTKLEDSAMYFCASREGPNDNSPLHFGNGTRLTVT.

This chain connects TRBV5-1 to TRBJ1-1; D ambiguous. The germline V gene encodes CDR1 SGHRS and CDR2 YFSETQ. V was trimmed by 1 base and J by 11 bases, leaving 15 bases between them. The CDR3 sequence is 13 residues long. The CDR3 loop is CASSLSVEREAFF. The CDR3 nucleotides are TGCGCCAGCAGCTTGTCGGTCGAGCGGGAGGCTTTCTTT. Together with reference TRBV5-1 and TRBJ1-1, the CDR3 gives the full variable domain: KAGVTQTPRYLIKTRGQQVTLSCSPISGHRSVSWYQQTPGQGLQFLFEYFSETQRNKGNFPGRFSGRQFSNSRSEMNVSTLELGDSALYLCASSLSVEREAFFGQGTRLTVV.

In this sample, this clone turned up a few times. This sequence joins TRBV5-1 and TRBJ1-3; 9 nucleotides line up with TRBD1. From germline, CDR1 is SGHRS and CDR2 YFSETQ. Trimming took 2 bases from V and 2 from J; bases not matched to a gene: 2. This CDR3 spans 15 amino acids. CDR3 bases: TGCGCCAGCAGCTTACAGGGGGCCGCTGGAAACACCATATATTTT. Its protein is CASSLQGAAGNTIYF.

The chain recombines TRBV3-1 (or the pseudogene TRBV3-2) with TRBJ2-4, with D uncertain. The V and J ends lost 4 bases and 12 bases respectively, with 16 bases between them. The CDR3 is 13 amino acids. The germline CDR1 and CDR2 sequences are LGHDT and YNNKEL (reference sequence). This CDR3 is CASSPPSRNPQYF. The CDR3, as DNA: TGTGCCAGCAGCCCCCCTTCGAGGAATCCTCAGTACTTC.

The chain carries TRBV5-1 and TRBJ1-1; the D is unclear. Per the germline V gene, CDR1 is SGHRS and CDR2 is YFSETQ. Trimming took off 3 bases at V and 0 bases at J, with 15 bases between the two ends. The CDR3 consists of 16 residues. CDR3 in DNA: TGCGCCAGCAGCTCTGATGGCGGCCAATTGAACACTGAAGCTTTCTTT. Protein product: CASSSDGGQLNTEAFF.

On this clone itself: In the same sample, other DNA sequences code for this CDR3. The genes are TRBV12-3 or TRBV12-4 and TRBJ2-3; no definite D call. The CDR3 is 12 residues long. With 5 bases removed from V and 2 bases from J, the gap between germline ends came to 5 bases. Here the CDR3 DNA reads TGTGCCAGCAGTCCCTTCACAGATACGCAGTATTTT. Its protein is CASSPFTDTQYF.

J is TRBJ1-5 and V is TRBV5-6; D possibly corresponds to TRBD1 (6 bases). Per the germline V gene, CDR1 is SGHDT and CDR2 is YYEEEE. This CDR3 has 15 amino acids. Trimming pared 4 bases from V and 0 bases from J, leaving 11 bases between. CDR3 region: CASSPGQPSNQPQHF. The CDR3, as DNA: TGTGCCAGCAGCCCCGGACAGCCTAGCAATCAGCCCCAGCATTTT. Looking up the rest from reference TRBV5-6 and TRBJ1-5 gives the full variable domain: DAGVTQSPTHLIKTRGQQVTLRCSPKSGHDTVSWYQQALGQGPQFIFQYYEEEERQRGNFPDRFSGHQFPNYSSELNVNALLLGDSALYLCASSPGQPSNQPQHFGDGTRLSIL.

The chain combines TRBV30 with TRBJ1-3, with 7 bases fitting TRBD1. The CDR3 is made up of 15 amino acids. The V gene end was trimmed by 8 bases and the J gene end by 0 bases; junction bases not matched to a gene: 10. The V gene's germline CDR1 is GTSNPN and CDR2 SVGIG (reference sequence). In DNA form, the CDR3 reads TGTGCCGGCCAGGGGGGAGGTTTCTCTGGAAACACCATATATTTT. It is translated as CAGQGGGFSGNTIYF.

The V and J genes are TRBV18 and TRBJ1-1; D uncertain. The V gene lost 6 bases and the J gene lost 0 bases, with 11 bases spanning the gap. In germline, CDR1 is KGHSH, CDR2 LQKENI. The CDR3 sequence is 14 residues long. The CDR3 reads CASSSLELNTEAFF. CDR3 DNA sequence: TGTGCCAGCTCCTCATTAGAATTGAACACTGAAGCTTTCTTT.

The chain combines TRBV27 with TRBJ2-5, with D possibly TRBD2 on 6 matching bases. The ends were cut back, 3 bases at V and 1 base at J, with 12 bases in the middle. Germline V gene lookup returns CDR1 MNHEY and CDR2 SMNVEV (reference sequence). There are 15 residues in the CDR3. Here the CDR3 reads CASSLREEFQETQYF. The DNA of the CDR3 is TGTGCCAGCAGTTTGAGGGAGGAGTTCCAAGAGACCCAGTACTTC.

In its sample, this clone was seen once. V and J are TRBV3-1 (or the pseudogene TRBV3-2) and TRBJ1-1, with 9 bases matching TRBD1. Germline trimming cut 5 bases from V and 5 bases from J; bases unmatched to any gene: 9. From germline, CDR1 is LGHDT and CDR2 YNNKEL (reference sequence). The CDR3 covers 15 residues. The CDR3 DNA sequence: TGTGCCAGCAGCTATACAGGGGGCTGGGAAACTGAAGCTTTCTTT. Translation: CASSYTGGWETEAFF.

This chain joins TRBV7-9 and TRBJ2-1; 8 bases align to TRBD1. Trimming took 5 bases from V and 5 from J; bases not matched to a gene: 8. Germline CDR1 and CDR2: SEHNR and FQNEAQ (reference sequence). CDR3 length: 15 amino acids. The CDR3 nucleotides are TGTGCCAGCAGCCTTTCCGGGACAGGCCACAATGAGCAGTTCTTC. The encoded protein is CASSLSGTGHNEQFF.

This chain joins TRBV9 and TRBJ1-4; maybe TRBD1 (5 bases). The CDR3 runs 15 residues. CDR1 is SGDLS and CDR2 is YYNGEE in the germline V gene. Trimming cost V 2 bases and J 4 bases, with 12 bases left between them. This chain's CDR3 is CASSVRQGHNEKLFF. The CDR3 DNA reads as TGTGCCAGCAGCGTGCGCCAGGGTCATAATGAAAAACTGTTTTTT.

Details on this clone: The sample holds other DNA sequences that translate to the same CDR3. The chain is built from TRBV30 and TRBJ1-5, with TRBD1 as a possible D gene (5 bases). CDR3 length: 13 amino acids. The V end was cut by 3 bases, the J end by 6 bases, with 12 bases between. CDR1 GTSNPN and CDR2 SVGIG come from the germline V gene (reference sequence). Here the CDR3 DNA reads TGTGCCTGGAGCCGGCAGGGAGGTCAGCCCCAGCATTTT. This encodes CAWSRQGGQPQHF.

CDR3 sequence reads: CASSLVRLEMNTEAFF. Written as DNA, the CDR3 is TGCGCCAGCAGCTTGGTCCGTTTAGAGATGAACACTGAAGCTTTCTTT. The chain carries TRBV5-1 and TRBJ1-1; unclear D gene. This CDR3 has 16 residues. Germline CDR1 SGHRS, CDR2 YFSETQ. The V gene lost 0 bases and the J gene lost 0 bases, with 12 bases spanning the gap.

This clone occurred a few times. The chain links TRBV5-1 to TRBJ1-1; D unclear. V was clipped by 2 bases and J by 4 bases, with 9 bases between them. This CDR3 comprises 13 residues. Germline V lookup: CDR1 SGHRS, CDR2 YFSETQ. CDR3 nucleotides: TGCGCCAGCAGCTTCGAGGGAATCACTGAAGCTTTCTTT. It is translated as CASSFEGITEAFF. Combining the CDR3 with reference TRBV5-1 and TRBJ1-1 gives the whole variable domain KAGVTQTPRYLIKTRGQQVTLSCSPISGHRSVSWYQQTPGQGLQFLFEYFSETQRNKGNFPGRFSGRQFSNSRSEMNVSTLELGDSALYLCASSFEGITEAFFGQGTRLTVV.

This clone was found once. The chain combines TRBV10-1 with TRBJ1-2, with 11 nucleotides matching TRBD1. CDR3 length: 14 residues. The junction had 7 bases not matched to a gene; V was cut back by 5 bases and J by 8 bases. Per germline, CDR1 WNHNN and CDR2 SYGVQD (reference sequence). The CDR3, as DNA: TGCGCCAGCAGTCCTGGACAGGGGGCTGGAGGCTACACCTTC. It translates to CASSPGQGAGGYTF.

V usage is TRBV5-6 and J usage is TRBJ1-2, with 10 bases aligning to TRBD1. The CDR3 runs 14 residues. J lost 2 bases, V lost 3 bases, and 1 base had no gene match. Germline lookup yields CDR1 SGHDT and CDR2 YYEEEE. The CDR3 reads CASSWGQGNYGYTF. The CDR3 DNA reads as TGTGCCAGCAGCTGGGGACAGGGGAACTATGGCTACACCTTC.

The count of this clone is one. The J gene is TRBJ1-2, the V gene TRBV19, with TRBD1 identical over 7 bases. V lost 3 bases to trimming and J lost 2 bases; unmatched junction nucleotides: 0. This CDR3 is 13 amino acids long. Germline-derived CDR1 and CDR2 are LNHDA and SQIVND (reference sequence). CDR3: CASSMTGNYGYTF. DNA for the CDR3: TGTGCCAGTAGTATGACAGGGAACTATGGCTACACCTTC.

V and J are TRBV18 and TRBJ1-5, with D maybe TRBD1 (5 bases). The CDR3 has 14 residues. V was clipped by 0 bases and J by 6 bases, with 9 bases between them. CDR1 and CDR2 from the germline V gene are KGHSH and LQKENI. The CDR3 region has the DNA TGTGCCAGCTCACCACCAGGGGAGGGTCAGCCCCAGCATTTT. This gives the protein CASSPPGEGQPQHF.

The count of this clone is one. The chain carries TRBV30 and TRBJ2-7, with D uncertain. The CDR3 totals 12 residues. Germline V CDR1 and CDR2: GTSNPN, SVGIG (reference sequence). The ends were cut back, 6 bases at V and 7 bases at J, with 16 bases in the middle. In DNA form, the CDR3 reads TGTGCCTGCCGACTCTCTTCGGCTGAGCAGTACTTC. This encodes CACRLSSAEQYF.

The rearrangement joins TRBV7-8 to TRBJ1-1; D possibly corresponds to TRBD1 (5 bases). The CDR3 is made up of 14 amino acids. Germline-derived CDR1 and CDR2 are SGHVS and FQNEAQ. V was pared by 5 bases and J by 4 bases, with 14 bases between. This CDR3 reads CASSPGTLGTEAFF. The CDR3 nucleotides read TGTGCCAGCAGCCCCGGGACTCTCGGCACTGAAGCTTTCTTT.

This rearrangement joins TRBV2 to TRBJ2-3; 7 nucleotides match TRBD2. The germline V gene has CDR1 SNHLY and CDR2 FYNNEI. J lost 6 bases, V lost 8 bases, and 20 bases had no gene match. The length of the CDR3 is 17 residues. In nucleotides, the CDR3 is TGTGCCAGCCTGGCAGACGGTGGGGGGGGTATTGTGGATACGCAGTATTTT. It yields the protein CASLADGGGGIVDTQYF.

The V gene is TRBV6-5, the J gene TRBJ1-2; 11 bases fit TRBD1. The V segment lost 5 bases and the J segment 7 bases; nucleotides outside the gene matches: 6. CDR1 MNHEY and CDR2 SVGAGI come from the germline V gene. The CDR3 sequence is 14 residues long. CDR3: CASSTGTGGGGYTF. The CDR3 coding sequence is TGTGCCAGCAGTACGGGGACAGGGGGAGGTGGCTACACCTTC.

About this clone: At one boundary the junction diverges from the germline segment, which might be a read error. V and J are TRBV4-2 and TRBJ2-2, with 10 positions matching TRBD1. This CDR3 has 12 residues. CDR1 is LGHNA, CDR2 YNFKEQ, per germline. The chain's CDR3 is CASSQERQGAVF. CDR3 nucleotide sequence: TGTGCCAGCAGCCAAGAAAGACAGGGGGCTGTTTTT.

The chain links TRBV5-1 to TRBJ1-2, with D perhaps matching TRBD1 (6 bases). CDR1 and CDR2 from the germline V gene are SGHRS and YFSETQ. Trimming shortened V by 3 bases and J by 4 bases, and 10 bases separated the two germline ends. CDR3 length equals 13 residues. In DNA, the CDR3 is TGCGCCAGCAGCTCAGAGGGGGTCTATGGCTACACCTTC. It codes for CASSSEGVYGYTF.